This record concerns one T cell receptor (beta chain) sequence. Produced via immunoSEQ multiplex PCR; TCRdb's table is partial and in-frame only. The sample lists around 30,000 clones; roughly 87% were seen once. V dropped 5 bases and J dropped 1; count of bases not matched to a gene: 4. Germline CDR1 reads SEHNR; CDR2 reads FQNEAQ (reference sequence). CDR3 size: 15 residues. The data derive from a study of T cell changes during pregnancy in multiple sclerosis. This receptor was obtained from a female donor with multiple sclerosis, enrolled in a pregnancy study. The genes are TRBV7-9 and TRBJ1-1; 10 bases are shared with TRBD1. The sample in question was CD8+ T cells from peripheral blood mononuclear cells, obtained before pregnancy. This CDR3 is CASSPWTGGNTEAFF. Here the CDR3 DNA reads TGTGCCAGCAGCCCTTGGACAGGGGGGAACACTGAAGCTTTCTTT.